These 16 T cell receptor beta chains were all obtained from the same sample, sequenced in a study of T-cell memory formation after mild COVID-19. TCRdb re-derived calls from the 5' RACE reads in MiXCR, one entry per CDR3 protein. This sample yields more than 35,000 distinct CDR3 sequences, of which 8% to 10% are seen a single time; over 9.5% belongs to the top ten. The specimen was PBMCs or a T cell subset sorted from them (not recorded which). The receptors come from an adult woman who had mild COVID-19 (a few samples of this study predate the infection). Cell type and time point are not known.

The rearrangement uses TRBV7-3 and TRBJ2-2; D is undetermined. V lost 1 base to trimming and J lost 1 base, with 1 base between them. This CDR3 is 13 amino acids long. Per germline, CDR1 SGHTA and CDR2 FQGTGA. This chain's CDR3 is CASSLMNTGELFF. Written as DNA, the CDR3 is TGTGCCAGCAGCTTAATGAACACCGGGGAGCTGTTTTTT. The variable domain in full, completed from reference TRBV7-3 and TRBJ2-2, reads GAGVSQTPSNKVTEKGKYVELRCDPISGHTALYWYRQSLGQGPEFLIYFQGTGAADDSGLPNDRFFAVRPEGSVSTLKIQRTERGDSAVYLCASSLMNTGELFFGEGSRLTVL.

The rearrangement links TRBV18 to TRBJ2-7; D may be TRBD1 (6 bases). The CDR3 is 14 residues long. Trimming cost V 10 bases and J 3 bases, with 19 bases left between them. Germline V lookup: CDR1 KGHSH, CDR2 LQKENI. This CDR3 reads CATPRSPGDYEQYF. CDR3 coding DNA: TGTGCCACCCCTCGGTCCCCAGGGGACTACGAGCAGTACTTC.

This clonotype was detected only a few times. The DNA of the CDR3 is TGCGCCAGCAGCTCCGCGGGCTTAAATTCACCCCTCCACTTT. Translated: CASSSAGLNSPLHF. The chain uses TRBV5-1 and TRBJ1-6; D uncertain. V shed 3 bases and J shed 7 bases, with 11 bases lying between them. Germline V lookup: CDR1 SGHRS, CDR2 YFSETQ. The CDR3 runs to 14 residues.

This clonotype came up many times. This chain connects TRBV6-4 to TRBJ1-6; 8 bases fit TRBD1. CDR1 MRHNA and CDR2 SNTAGT come from the germline V gene. Trimming cost V 2 bases and J 9 bases; bases outside gene matches: 6. The CDR3 extends over 15 amino acids. Here the CDR3 reads CASSDEAGGLSPLHF. CDR3 nucleotide sequence: TGTGCCAGCAGTGACGAGGCAGGGGGCCTTTCACCCCTCCACTTT.

V usage is TRBV19 and J usage is TRBJ1-1, with TRBD1 identical over 7 bases. The germline gives CDR1 LNHDA, CDR2 SQIVND (reference sequence). Losses at the gene ends were 3 bases for V and 1 base for J; bases not matched to a gene: 2. This CDR3 has 14 residues. This CDR3 reads CASSIGTANTEAFF. The CDR3, as DNA: TGTGCCAGTAGTATCGGGACAGCGAACACTGAAGCTTTCTTT.

This clonotype was seen more than once but under ten times. The chain has TRBV7-8 and TRBJ1-5, with 12 positions matching TRBD1. V was clipped by 1 base and J by 8 bases; unmatched bases: 6. The germline gives CDR1 SGHVS, CDR2 FQNEAQ. The CDR3 has 16 amino acids. CDR3 nucleotide sequence: TGTGCCAGCAGCTTAGGGGTAGGGACAGGGGGCAAGCCCCAGCATTTT. Amino acids: CASSLGVGTGGKPQHF.

This clonotype has just a few counts. The V call is TRBV6-1, the J call TRBJ1-1; D ambiguous. This CDR3 has 13 residues. Germline values: CDR1 MNHNS, CDR2 SASEGT. V was cut by 2 bases and J by 8 bases, with 12 bases left in between. The CDR3 region has the DNA TGTGCCAGCAGTGAACGACCAGATTTGGAAGCTTTCTTT. It encodes CASSERPDLEAFF.

The V and J genes are TRBV12-3 or TRBV12-4 and TRBJ2-3; 7 bases are shared with TRBD2. The trim removed 8 bases at V and 2 bases at J, leaving 13 bases unmatched. There are 16 residues in the CDR3. The CDR3 DNA reads TGTGCCAGCTCCACGGTCACAGCGGGACTCACAGATACGCAGTATTTT. Its protein is CASSTVTAGLTDTQYF.

The chain has TRBV21-1 and TRBJ2-7. TRBV21-1 has pseudogene status. The CDR3 sequence is 16 residues long. The CDR3 bases are TGTGCCAGCAGCAAAGTAGGTACAGAAAGTTCCTACGAGCAGTACTTC. As protein: CASSKVGTESSYEQYF.

This clonotype was seen a few times. The V gene is TRBV11-3, the J gene TRBJ2-3; D gene unclear. The CDR3 sequence is 12 residues long. The V and J ends lost 0 bases and 4 bases respectively, with 2 bases between them. Per germline, CDR1 SGHNT and CDR2 YENEEA. CDR3 nucleotide sequence: TGTGCCAGCAGCTTAGAGGCAGATACGCAGTATTTT. Its translation: CASSLEADTQYF.

This clonotype came up a few times. The rearrangement links TRBV6-6 to TRBJ2-5, with 14 bases fitting TRBD2. The trim removed 2 bases at V and 1 base at J, leaving 0 bases unmatched. Germline V gene sequence: CDR1 MNHNY, CDR2 SVGAGI (reference sequence). CDR3 length: 16 amino acids. DNA for the CDR3: TGTGCCAGCAGTTACGGGACTAGCGGGGGCCAAGAGACCCAGTACTTC. Amino acid sequence: CASSYGTSGGQETQYF.

This clonotype was observed many times. The chain combines TRBV20-1 with TRBJ2-3, with 7 bases lining up with TRBD2. V shed 5 bases and J 9 bases; nucleotides not matched to a gene: 5. Germline CDR1 DFQATT, CDR2 SNEGSKA (reference sequence). This CDR3 has 11 residues. CDR3 loop: CSAPREGTQYF. The CDR3 coding sequence is TGCAGTGCTCCAAGGGAGGGGACGCAGTATTTT.

The chain combines TRBV19 with TRBJ1-4; no reliable D call. There are 16 residues in the CDR3. Germline V gene sequence: CDR1 LNHDA, CDR2 SQIVND (reference sequence). V lost 10 bases, J lost 0 bases, and 18 bases lay in between. In DNA, the CDR3 is TGTGCCACCGCGGGGAGGGCGGGCACAACTAATGAAAAACTGTTTTTT. This encodes CATAGRAGTTNEKLFF.

This chain joins TRBV2 and TRBJ1-2; D is perhaps TRBD1 (6 bases). The CDR3 loop spans 13 amino acids. Germline V gene sequence: CDR1 SNHLY, CDR2 FYNNEI. V gave up 6 bases and J gave up 10 bases, with 18 bases separating them. The chain's CDR3 is CASSQGPQTLYTF. Written as DNA, the CDR3 is TGTGCCAGCAGCCAGGGGCCCCAGACTCTCTACACCTTC. Variable domain in full (rest from reference TRBV2 and TRBJ1-2): EPEVTQTPSHQVTQMGQEVILRCVPISNHLYFYWYRQILGQKVEFLVSFYNNEISEKSEIFDDQFSVERPDGSNFTLKIRSTKLEDSAMYFCASSQGPQTLYTFGSGTRLTVV.

Many counts were recorded for this clonotype. The chain recombines TRBV11-2 with TRBJ2-3; D perhaps matches TRBD2 (6 bases). Trimming cost V 3 bases and J 1 base, with 20 bases left between them. Germline lookup yields CDR1 SGHAT and CDR2 FQNNGV. The CDR3 runs to 18 residues. In DNA, the CDR3 is TGTGCCAGCAGCTTCTACTTATGGTCCGGCGGGGGCACAGATACGCAGTATTTT. It translates to CASSFYLWSGGGTDTQYF.

The rearrangement joins TRBV7-9 to TRBJ2-2, with D possibly matching TRBD2 (6 bases). The germline V gene has CDR1 SEHNR and CDR2 FQNEAQ (reference sequence). CDR3 length equals 15 residues. Trimming removed 5 bases from V and 5 bases from J, with 15 bases in between. CDR3 in DNA: TGTGCCAGCAGCGCCGGGACTCCTTTTACCGGGGAGCTGTTTTTT. Translation: CASSAGTPFTGELFF.